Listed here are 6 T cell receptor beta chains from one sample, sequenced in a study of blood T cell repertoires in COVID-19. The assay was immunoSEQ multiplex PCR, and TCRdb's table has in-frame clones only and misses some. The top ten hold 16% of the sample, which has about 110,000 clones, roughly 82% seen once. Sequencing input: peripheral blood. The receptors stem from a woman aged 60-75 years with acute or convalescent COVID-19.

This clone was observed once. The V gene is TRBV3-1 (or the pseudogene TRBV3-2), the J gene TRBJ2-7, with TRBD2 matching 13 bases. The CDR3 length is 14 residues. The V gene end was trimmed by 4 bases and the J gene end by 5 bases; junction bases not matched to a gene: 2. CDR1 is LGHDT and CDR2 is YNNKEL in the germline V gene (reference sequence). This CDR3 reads CASSRGLAGDEQYF. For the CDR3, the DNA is TGTGCCAGCAGCCGTGGACTAGCGGGGGACGAGCAGTACTTC.

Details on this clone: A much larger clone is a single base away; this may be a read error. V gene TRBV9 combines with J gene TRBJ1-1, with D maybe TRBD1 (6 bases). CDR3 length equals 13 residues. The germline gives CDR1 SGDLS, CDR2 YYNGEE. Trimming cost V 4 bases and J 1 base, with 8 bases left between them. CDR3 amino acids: CASSIQGNTEAFF. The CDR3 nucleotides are TGTGCCAGCAGCATACAGGGGAACACTGAAGCTTTCTTT.

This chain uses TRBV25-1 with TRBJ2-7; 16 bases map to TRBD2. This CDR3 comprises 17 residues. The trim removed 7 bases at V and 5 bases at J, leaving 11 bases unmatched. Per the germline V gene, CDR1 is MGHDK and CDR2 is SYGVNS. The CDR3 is CASKSPGLAGGPHEQYF. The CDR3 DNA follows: TGTGCCAGCAAATCACCGGGACTAGCGGGGGGGCCGCACGAGCAGTACTTC.

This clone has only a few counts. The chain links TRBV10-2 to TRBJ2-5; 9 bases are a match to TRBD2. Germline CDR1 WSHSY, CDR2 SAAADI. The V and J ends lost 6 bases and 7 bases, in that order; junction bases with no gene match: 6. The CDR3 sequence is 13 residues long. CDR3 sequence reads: CASRLAGEGTQYF. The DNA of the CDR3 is TGCGCCAGCAGATTAGCGGGGGAGGGGACCCAGTACTTC.

The CDR3 nucleotides read TGTGCCAGCAGCGTAAGTGTGGGACAGGGGATTTACGAGCAGTACTTC. Translation gives CASSVSVGQGIYEQYF. This sequence joins TRBV9 and TRBJ2-7, with 10 bases matching TRBD1. The V segment lost 1 base and the J segment 4 bases; nucleotides outside the gene matches: 8. The CDR3 totals 16 residues. Germline V gene lookup returns CDR1 SGDLS and CDR2 YYNGEE. The full variable domain, with the rest looked up from reference TRBV9 and TRBJ2-7, is DSGVTQTPKHLITATGQRVTLRCSPRSGDLSVYWYQQSLDQGLQFLIQYYNGEERAKGNILERFSAQQFPDLHSELNLSSLELGDSALYFCASSVSVGQGIYEQYFGPGTRLTVT.

CDR3: CASSQGQGGGYGYTF. The CDR3 coding sequence is TGCGCCAGCAGCCAAGGTCAGGGGGGAGGCTATGGCTACACCTTC. The rearrangement joins TRBV4-3 to TRBJ1-2; 7 positions agree with TRBD1. V shed 1 base and J 4 bases; nucleotides not matched to a gene: 6. In germline, CDR1 is LGHNA, CDR2 YSLEER. This CDR3 is 15 amino acids long.